Listed below are T cell receptor beta chains from one sample, sequenced in a study of T cell responses to AZD1222 COVID-19 vaccine. Assay: immunoSEQ multiplex PCR; the TCRdb copy retains only in-frame clones and omits some. The repertoire has 90,000 to 150,000 clones, 88% of them found once; the top ten carry roughly 3.8%. The specimen comprised peripheral blood, sampled 28 days after the second AZD1222 dose. All receptors come from an adult who received the AZD1222 COVID-19 vaccine. The CDR3 runs from the conserved cysteine through the conserved F or W. The order of the fields is J gene, D gene, clone size, V gene, CDR3 protein, CDR3 DNA. The D gene is left open where the match is weak. Where a row states a size, it is once, few, many or the class of an expanded clone; other rows omit it.

J: TRBJ2-7
D: TRBD2
size: .
V: TRBV2
CDR3: CASGRQRGASYEQYF
DNA: TGTGCCAGCGGAAGGCAGCGGGGAGCCTCCTACGAGCAGTACTTC

J: TRBJ1-5
D: TRBD1
size: .
V: TRBV4-3
CDR3: CASSLTRDRVLRSNQPQHF
DNA: TGCGCCAGCAGCCTAACGCGGGACAGGGTCTTAAGGAGCAATCAGCCCCAGCATTTT

J: TRBJ2-7
D: .
size: .
V: TRBV21-1
CDR3: CASSKEGTHYEQYF
DNA: TGTGCCAGCAGCAAAGAGGGGACACACTACGAGCAGTACTTC

J: TRBJ2-1
D: .
size: .
V: TRBV19
CDR3: CASSIDPPVSYSYNEQFF
DNA: TGTGCCAGTAGTATAGATCCCCCAGTTTCCTACTCCTACAATGAGCAGTTCTTC

J: TRBJ2-2
D: TRBD2
size: .
V: TRBV6-1
CDR3: CASSVSISGRSTGELFF
DNA: TGTGCCAGCAGTGTCTCCATTAGCGGGAGATCCACCGGGGAGCTGTTTTTT

J: TRBJ2-2
D: TRBD1
size: .
V: TRBV5-1
CDR3: CASSLVGQSNTGELFF
DNA: TGCGCCAGCAGCTTGGTGGGACAGTCGAACACCGGGGAGCTGTTTTTT

J: TRBJ2-1
D: .
size: .
V: TRBV9
CDR3: CASRRAQGEQFF
DNA: TGTGCCAGCAGGAGGGCACAAGGGGAGCAGTTCTTC

J: TRBJ2-3
D: TRBD2
size: .
V: TRBV6-5
CDR3: CASRLGGSGDTQYF
DNA: TGTGCCAGCAGATTGGGGGGGTCGGGAGATACGCAGTATTTT

J: TRBJ1-3
D: .
size: .
V: TRBV7-2
CDR3: CASSLKGDGNTIYF
DNA: TGTGCCAGCAGCTTAAAGGGTGACGGAAACACCATATATTTT

J: TRBJ2-7
D: TRBD2
size: .
V: TRBV11-1
CDR3: CASSQPGLATEQYF
DNA: TGTGCCAGCAGCCAACCGGGACTAGCGACCGAGCAGTACTTC

J: TRBJ1-4
D: .
size: once
V: TRBV18
CDR3: CVSGASNEKLFF
DNA: TGTGTCTCCGGGGCGAGTAATGAAAAACTGTTTTTT

J: TRBJ1-1
D: .
size: once
V: TRBV4-2
CDR3: CASSQDVRNTEAFF
DNA: TGTGCCAGCAGCCAAGACGTAAGGAACACTGAAGCTTTCTTT

J: TRBJ1-3
D: .
size: .
V: TRBV6-6
CDR3: CASSGQRDTIYF
DNA: TGTGCCAGCAGTGGACAGAGGGACACCATATATTTT

J: TRBJ1-1
D: .
size: .
V: TRBV2
CDR3: CASRNQQQSATTEAFF
DNA: TGTGCCAGCAGGAATCAACAGCAGAGCGCCACCACTGAAGCTTTCTTT

J: TRBJ1-1
D: .
size: .
V: TRBV21-1
CDR3: CASSKGAWGAFF
DNA: TGTGCCAGCAGCAAAGGTGCCTGGGGAGCTTTCTTT

J: TRBJ2-1
D: .
size: .
V: TRBV4-3
CDR3: CASSGFRSAYNEQFF
DNA: TGCGCCAGCAGCGGCTTCAGGAGCGCGTACAATGAGCAGTTCTTC

J: TRBJ1-2
D: .
size: many
V: TRBV5-1
CDR3: CASKSDNYGYTF
DNA: TGCGCCAGCAAGTCCGACAACTATGGCTACACCTTC

J: TRBJ1-2
D: .
size: few
V: TRBV29-1
CDR3: CSTTGSNYGYTF
DNA: TGCAGTACCACAGGGAGTAACTATGGCTACACCTTC